The sequence of this T cell receptor (beta chain) was determined in a study of T cell responses to AZD1222 COVID-19 vaccine. Notes on the study in general: Clonal diversity was possibly underestimated, and white British individuals and females predominated among donors. An increase in Spike-specific TCR breadth and depth was observed after two AZD1222 doses. The peak T cell response came first, and repertoires were sampled only after it.

This clone has more than one count but fewer than ten. The antigen is undetermined. The study pooled second doses at about 4 or about 12 weeks. The germline V gene has CDR1 LNHNV and CDR2 YYDKDF (reference sequence). The CDR3 runs to 14 residues. The trim removed 0 bases at V and 6 bases at J, leaving 4 bases unmatched. Clones were read by immunoSEQ multiplex PCR, and TCRdb kept only the in-frame ones, dropping some. The sample contains approximately 130,000 clones, roughly 82% of which appear only once. The chain is built from TRBV15 and TRBJ2-7; TRBD1 matches 8 bases. This receptor was taken from an adult who received the AZD1222 COVID-19 vaccine. Sequencing was performed on peripheral blood, taken 28 days after the second AZD1222 dose. The CDR3 loop reads CATSRDRGLGEQYF. CDR3 nucleotide sequence: TGTGCCACCAGCAGAGACAGGGGGCTGGGCGAGCAGTACTTC.